The 10 T cell receptor beta chains below all came from one sample that was sequenced in a study of blood T cell repertoires in COVID-19. Libraries were prepared by immunoSEQ multiplex PCR; TCRdb keeps only in-frame clonotypes and omits some of them. The sample gives over 200,000 clones, 80% to 85% of which show up once; over 15% is in the top ten. The sequenced material came from peripheral blood. Receptor source: a woman older than 75 with active or convalescent COVID-19.

Written as DNA, the CDR3 is TGCGCCAGCAGTCCATCCGGAGGATCCTACGAGCAGTACTTC. Its translation is CASSPSGGSYEQYF. This rearrangement joins TRBV5-1 to TRBJ2-7, with a possible D match to TRBD2 (5 bases). The CDR3 is made up of 14 amino acids. In germline, CDR1 is SGHRS, CDR2 YFSETQ. The V end was cut by 5 bases, the J end by 1 base, with 13 bases between.

The CDR3 spells CASSLAGGGGPDGELFF. The CDR3 DNA follows: TGTGCCAGCAGCTTGGCCGGGGGGGGAGGGCCTGACGGGGAGCTGTTTTTT. This chain uses TRBV5-4 with TRBJ2-2; 8 bases match TRBD2. The CDR3 is 17 amino acids. V gave up 0 bases and J gave up 7 bases; unmatched junction bases: 11. Germline CDR1 and CDR2: SGHNT and YYREEE (reference sequence). The complete variable domain, with remaining parts taken from reference TRBV5-4 and TRBJ2-2, reads ETGVTQSPTHLIKTRGQQVTLRCSSQSGHNTVSWYQQALGQGPQFIFQYYREEENGRGNFPPRFSGLQFPNYSSELNVNALELDDSALYLCASSLAGGGGPDGELFFGEGSRLTVL.

This clone was recorded once. The chain employs TRBV6-6 and TRBJ1-5, with D hard to call. V lost 7 bases to trimming and J lost 7 bases, with 14 bases between them. The germline V gene has CDR1 MNHNY and CDR2 SVGAGI (reference sequence). This CDR3 is built from 13 residues. The CDR3 sequence: CASKREFRQPQHF. The CDR3, as DNA: TGTGCCAGCAAGAGGGAGTTTAGGCAGCCCCAGCATTTT.

The chain has TRBV2 and TRBJ2-1; 8 positions agree with TRBD2. J lost 9 bases, V lost 7 bases, and 14 bases had no gene match. Per germline, CDR1 SNHLY and CDR2 FYNNEI. The CDR3 is made up of 15 amino acids. CDR3: CASKGGGGPYAEQFF. For the CDR3, the DNA is TGTGCCAGCAAGGGCGGCGGGGGGCCTTACGCTGAGCAGTTCTTC.

The V and J genes are TRBV25-1 and TRBJ2-1, with 7 bases aligning to TRBD2. CDR3 length: 15 residues. Germline CDR1 reads MGHDK; CDR2 reads SYGVNS. The V and J ends lost 6 bases and 6 bases, in that order; junction bases with no gene match: 11. The CDR3 spells CASRTGTTLPNEQFF. CDR3 DNA: TGTGCCAGCAGGACTGGGACTACCTTGCCCAATGAGCAGTTCTTC.

This clone was detected only a few times. The chain recombines TRBV9 with TRBJ2-3, with TRBD2 matching over 9 bases. CDR1 is SGDLS, CDR2 YYNGEE, per germline. V lost 4 bases to trimming and J lost 1 base; unmatched junction nucleotides: 4. There are 15 residues in the CDR3. The CDR3 sequence: CASSIAGVGTDTQYF. For the CDR3, the DNA is TGTGCCAGCAGCATAGCGGGAGTGGGCACAGATACGCAGTATTTT.

The V gene is TRBV28, the J gene TRBJ1-3, with TRBD1 as a possible D gene (6 bases). The CDR3 totals 16 residues. Trimming left V 6 bases short and J 0 bases short, with 15 bases between. Germline V gene data show CDR1 as MDHEN and CDR2 as SYDVKM. CDR3 sequence: CASRPQGLGSGNTIYF. CDR3 DNA: TGTGCCAGCAGACCCCAGGGGCTAGGCTCTGGAAACACCATATATTTT.

V usage is TRBV10-3 and J usage is TRBJ2-1; TRBD2 agrees at 9 bases. Trimming removed 7 bases from V and 5 bases from J; junction bases left unmatched: 6. The CDR3 loop spans 14 amino acids. The germline V gene has CDR1 ENHRY and CDR2 SYGVKD. CDR3 amino acids: CAIKAGGYDNEQFF. CDR3 sequence (DNA): TGTGCCATCAAGGCGGGAGGGTATGACAATGAGCAGTTCTTC.

The chain links TRBV10-2 to TRBJ2-3; TRBD2 matches 10 bases. CDR3 length: 14 residues. The V gene end was trimmed by 6 bases and the J gene end by 3 bases; junction bases not matched to a gene: 3. Germline V gives CDR1 WSHSY, CDR2 SAAADI. The CDR3 sequence is CASRPGLATDTQYF. CDR3 DNA sequence: TGCGCCAGCAGGCCGGGACTAGCGACAGATACGCAGTATTTT.

The chain joins TRBV7-9 to TRBJ1-3; 7 positions agree with TRBD1. Germline V gene sequence: CDR1 SEHNR, CDR2 FQNEAQ (reference sequence). The CDR3 loop spans 18 amino acids. Trimming at V came to 4 bases and at J to 2 bases, leaving 14 bases not matched to a gene. CDR3 DNA: TGTGCCAGCAGCTCAAGACAGGGAATGTCGCCCACTGGAAACACCATATATTTT. The encoded protein is CASSSRQGMSPTGNTIYF.